This T cell receptor (beta chain) emerged from a study of T-cell memory formation after mild COVID-19 (dated by TCRdb to the early 2020s). Broadly, across the study: TCR sequence clusters from the two donors were largely donor specific. In two donors, T-cell clones that expanded and contracted after mild COVID-19 were tracked by sequencing TCRalpha and TCRbeta repertoires over time. The cohort comprised two young, previously healthy adult volunteers, one female and one male.

Ficoll-Paque density gradient centrifugation was the method used to isolate PBMCs. Measured from the cysteine to the phenylalanine, the CDR3 is 11 residues long. Only the CDR3 portion is preserved as DNA: 33 bases, with reading frame beginning at the first base. The junction carries 5 bases between V and J, which are trimmed by 1 base and 5 bases respectively. The germline V gene (reference sequence) supplies CDR1 DFQATT and CDR2 SNEGSKA. TCRdb names Illumina NovaSeq 6000 as the instrument used. TCRalpha and TCRbeta cDNA libraries were constructed by 5'RACE with constant-segment primers, with sample barcodes and unique molecular identifiers being introduced. Trizol reagent was used to extract RNA from every sample. The libraries were amplified in two PCR steps, and the second step added a second sample barcode and Illumina TruSeq adapters. The libraries were sequenced on an Illumina NovaSeq using 2 x 150 bp paired-end reads. The authors' analysis ran thus. The reads were demultiplexed and collapsed into UMI-guided consensus sequences using migec v1.2.7. Using mixcr v2.1.11, the UMI consensuses were aligned to TRA and TRB V and J templates and assembled into clonotypes. A clonotype was counted as expanded or contracted only when both edgeR and NoisET called the clonotype significant, with the noise models trained on biological replicates. For edgeR calls, the cutoffs were a false discovery rate-adjusted p below 0.01 and a log2 fold-change threshold of 1. PCA with hierarchical clustering of max-normalized trajectories of the 1000 most abundant clonotypes was used as exploratory dynamics analysis. Each responding clone was given a CD4 or CD8 phenotype based on the CD4+ and CD8+ repertoires, which had been sequenced separately. TCRdb reanalyzed the raw reads on its own, using fastp at Q25 for trimming and MiXCR for clone calling, and kept in-frame beta chains. Each record represents a unique CDR3 protein, reported with the most common genes and DNA among its rows. These V and J calls derive from TCRdb rather than the authors' analysis. Across this sample there are fewer than 500,000 distinct CDR3 sequences, with roughly 25% seen only once. The leading ten clones occupy approximately 12% of the sample.

General study outcomes and caveats: From day 15 to 85, contracting clones showed balanced CD4/CD8 phenotypes, whereas a second wave of clones that expanded from day 15 to 37 leaned towards CD4+. The second-wave clones that peaked on day 37 were not confirmed to be SARS-CoV-2 specific. Contracting CD4+ clones appeared mostly in the CM and EM memory subsets, whereas CD8+ clones were enriched in EMRA. Only a couple of mild cases were covered in the study, and larger cohorts including severe cases with pre-infection samples were considered necessary. Some responding clones were detected in pre-infection memory, suggesting pre-existing cross-reactive memory T cells joined the SARS-CoV-2 response.

In the case of this clonotype: This clone's antigen is unknown. Per-base qualities were not stored, and no clone one base away is much larger.

This clonotype was obtained from an adult woman who had mild COVID-19 (a few samples of this study predate the infection). The sample titles of this study are shuffled in the database, so cell type and time point are left out; the donor was told from shared clones. The specimen sequenced was PBMCs or a T cell subset sorted from them (not recorded which). Here the chain combines TRBV20-1 and TRBJ1-1; no D gene can be assigned with confidence. The CDR3 region reads CSARGATEAFF. The nucleotide sequence reads TGCAGTGCTAGAGGGGCAACTGAAGCTTTCTTT.